These T cell receptor beta chains were read from a single sample in a study of T cell changes during pregnancy in multiple sclerosis. Repertoires were generated with immunoSEQ multiplex PCR, while TCRdb's copy carries only in-frame clones and drops some. The sample consists of about 24,000 clones, about 92% of them appearing once. The material sequenced was CD8+ T cells from peripheral blood mononuclear cells, taken in the third trimester of pregnancy. These receptor sequences come from a female donor in good health, enrolled as a control in a pregnancy study. Each CDR3 is given with its conserved first and last residue. D genes are given only for firm matches.

V	J	D	CDR3	DNA
TRBV7-6	TRBJ2-7	.	CASSLFPGMLGEQYF	TGTGCCAGCAGCTTATTTCCGGGAATGTTAGGCGAGCAGTACTTC
TRBV7-6	TRBJ2-3	.	CASGGLDTQYF	TGTGCCAGCGGGGGGTTGGATACGCAGTATTTT
TRBV7-6	TRBJ1-1	.	CASSLGENTEAFF	TGTGCCAGCAGCTTAGGAGAAAACACTGAAGCTTTCTTT
TRBV19	TRBJ2-2	TRBD1	CASSIARGQGRTGELFF	TGTGCCAGTAGTATCGCCCGAGGACAGGGGCGGACCGGGGAGCTGTTTTTT
TRBV28	TRBJ1-1	TRBD1	CASSPRDRYLGGTEAFF	TGTGCCAGCAGTCCACGGGACAGATACTTAGGGGGCACTGAAGCTTTCTTT
TRBV7-9	TRBJ2-3	TRBD2	CASSPTSGASTDTQYF	TGTGCCAGCAGCCCGACTAGCGGGGCTAGCACAGATACGCAGTATTTT
TRBV6-1	TRBJ1-4	.	CASSVLGGTNEKLFF	TGTGCCAGCAGTGTGTTGGGGGGAACTAATGAAAAACTGTTTTTT
TRBV30	TRBJ1-1	.	CAWDRPGNTEAFF	TGTGCCTGGGACAGACCAGGGAACACTGAAGCTTTCTTT
TRBV6-1	TRBJ2-7	.	CASSEGVGSVDEQYF	TGTGCCAGCAGTGAAGGGGTCGGGTCGGTCGACGAGCAGTACTTC
TRBV9	TRBJ2-1	.	CASSAPDRSYNEQFF	TGTGCCAGCAGCGCCCCGGACAGATCCTACAATGAGCAGTTCTTC
TRBV30	TRBJ1-6	.	CAWSSGRENSPLHF	TGTGCCTGGAGCTCGGGTCGAGAGAATTCACCCCTCCACTTT